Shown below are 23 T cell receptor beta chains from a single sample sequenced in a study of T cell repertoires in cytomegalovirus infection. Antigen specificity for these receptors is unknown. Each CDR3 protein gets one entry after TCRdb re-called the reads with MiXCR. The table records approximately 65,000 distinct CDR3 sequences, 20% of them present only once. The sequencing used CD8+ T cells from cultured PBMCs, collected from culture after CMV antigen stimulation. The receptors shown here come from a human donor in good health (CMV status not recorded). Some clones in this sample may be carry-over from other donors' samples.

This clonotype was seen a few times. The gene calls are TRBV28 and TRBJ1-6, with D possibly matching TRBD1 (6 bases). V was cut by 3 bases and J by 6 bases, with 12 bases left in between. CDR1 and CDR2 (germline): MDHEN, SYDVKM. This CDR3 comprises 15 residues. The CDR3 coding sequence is TGTGCCAGCAGTTTGTGGGGGGCAAGTAATTCACCCCTCCACTTT. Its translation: CASSLWGASNSPLHF.

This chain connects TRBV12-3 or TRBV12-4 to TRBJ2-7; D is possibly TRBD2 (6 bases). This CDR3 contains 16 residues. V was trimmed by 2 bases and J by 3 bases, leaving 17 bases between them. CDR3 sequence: CASSLLIGGINYEQYF. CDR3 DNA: TGTGCCAGCAGTTTACTAATCGGGGGAATTAACTACGAGCAGTACTTC.

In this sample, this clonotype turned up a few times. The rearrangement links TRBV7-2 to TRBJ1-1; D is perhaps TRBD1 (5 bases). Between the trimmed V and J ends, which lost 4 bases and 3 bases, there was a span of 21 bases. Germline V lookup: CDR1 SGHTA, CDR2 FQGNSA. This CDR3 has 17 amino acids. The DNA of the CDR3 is TGTGCCAGCAGCTATCAATATCAGGGATTGGGGTACACTGAAGCTTTCTTT. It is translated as CASSYQYQGLGYTEAFF.

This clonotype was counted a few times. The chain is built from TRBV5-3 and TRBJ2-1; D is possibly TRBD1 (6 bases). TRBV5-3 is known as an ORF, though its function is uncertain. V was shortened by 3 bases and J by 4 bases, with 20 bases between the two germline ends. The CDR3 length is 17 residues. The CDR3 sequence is CARSSALQDREYNEQFF. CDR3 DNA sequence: TGTGCCAGAAGCTCCGCTCTGCAGGACAGAGAATACAATGAGCAGTTCTTC.

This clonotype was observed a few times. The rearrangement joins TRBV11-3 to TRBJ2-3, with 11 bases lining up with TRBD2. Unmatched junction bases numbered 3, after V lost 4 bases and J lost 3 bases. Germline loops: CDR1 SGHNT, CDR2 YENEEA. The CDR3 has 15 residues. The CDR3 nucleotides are TGTGCCAGCAGCTCGACTAGCGGGGATACAGATACGCAGTATTTT. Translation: CASSSTSGDTDTQYF. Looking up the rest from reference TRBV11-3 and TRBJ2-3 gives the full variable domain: EAGVVQSPRYKIIEKKQPVAFWCNPISGHNTLYWYLQNLGQGPELLIRYENEEAVDDSQLPKDRFSAERLKGVDSTLKIQPAELGDSAVYLCASSSTSGDTDTQYFGPGTRLTVL.

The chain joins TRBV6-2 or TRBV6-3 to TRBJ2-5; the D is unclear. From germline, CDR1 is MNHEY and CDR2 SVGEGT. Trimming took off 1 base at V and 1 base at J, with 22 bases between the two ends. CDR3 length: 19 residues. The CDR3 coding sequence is TGTGCCAGCAGTTACTTTTCCGATCGGAAGCAGGCCTTCCAAGAGACCCAGTACTTC. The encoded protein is CASSYFSDRKQAFQETQYF.

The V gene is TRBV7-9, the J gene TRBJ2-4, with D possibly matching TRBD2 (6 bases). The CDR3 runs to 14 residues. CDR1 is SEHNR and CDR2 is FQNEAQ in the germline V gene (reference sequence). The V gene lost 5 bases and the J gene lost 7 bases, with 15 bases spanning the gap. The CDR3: CASSPRSEGNIQYF. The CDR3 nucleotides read TGTGCCAGCAGCCCCCGTTCGGAGGGGAACATTCAGTACTTC.

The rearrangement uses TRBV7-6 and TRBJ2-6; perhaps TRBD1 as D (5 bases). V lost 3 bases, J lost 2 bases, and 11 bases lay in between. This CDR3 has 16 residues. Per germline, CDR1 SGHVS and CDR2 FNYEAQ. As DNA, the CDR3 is TGTGCCAGCAGCTTGCCTAGGGGAACTGGGGCCAACGTCCTGACTTTC. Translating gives CASSLPRGTGANVLTF.

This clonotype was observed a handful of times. Here the CDR3 reads CASTGQDFYEQYF. The CDR3 region has the DNA TGTGCCAGCACGGGACAGGACTTCTACGAGCAGTACTTC. The chain combines TRBV12-3 or TRBV12-4 with TRBJ2-7; TRBD1 aligns across 8 bases. The CDR3 runs to 13 residues. After removal of 7 bases from V and 3 bases from J, the junction contained 5 bases not matched to a gene.

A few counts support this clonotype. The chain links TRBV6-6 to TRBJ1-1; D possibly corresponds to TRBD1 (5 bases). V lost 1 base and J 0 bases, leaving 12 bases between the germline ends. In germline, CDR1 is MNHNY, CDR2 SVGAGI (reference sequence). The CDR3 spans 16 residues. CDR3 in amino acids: CASSYFQGSMNTEAFF. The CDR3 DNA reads TGTGCCAGCAGTTACTTCCAGGGATCCATGAACACTGAAGCTTTCTTT.

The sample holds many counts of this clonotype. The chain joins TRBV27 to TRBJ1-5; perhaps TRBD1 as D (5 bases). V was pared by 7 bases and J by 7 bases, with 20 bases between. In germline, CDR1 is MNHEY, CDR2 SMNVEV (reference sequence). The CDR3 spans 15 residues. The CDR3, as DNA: TGTGCCAGCATGAGGGGATTTTCAGTGAACCAGCCCCAGCATTTT. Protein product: CASMRGFSVNQPQHF.

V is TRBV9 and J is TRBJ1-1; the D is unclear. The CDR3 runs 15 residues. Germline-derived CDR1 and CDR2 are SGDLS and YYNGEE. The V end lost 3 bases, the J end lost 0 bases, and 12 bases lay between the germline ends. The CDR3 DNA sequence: TGTGCCAGCAGCGAGGGTAGCGGAGTGAACACTGAAGCTTTCTTT. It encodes CASSEGSGVNTEAFF.

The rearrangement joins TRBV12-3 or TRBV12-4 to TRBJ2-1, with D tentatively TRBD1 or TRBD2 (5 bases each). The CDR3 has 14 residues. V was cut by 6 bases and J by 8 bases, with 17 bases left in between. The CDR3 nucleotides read TGTGCCAGCAGCTATAGCACCTGGGACCATGAGCAGTTCTTC. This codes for CASSYSTWDHEQFF.

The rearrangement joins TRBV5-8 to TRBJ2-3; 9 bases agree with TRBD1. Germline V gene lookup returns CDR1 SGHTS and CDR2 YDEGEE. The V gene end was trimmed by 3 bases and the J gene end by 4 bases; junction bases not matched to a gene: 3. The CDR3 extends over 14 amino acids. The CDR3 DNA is TGTGCCAGCAGCTCAACAGGGGGCTCAGATACGCAGTATTTT. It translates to CASSSTGGSDTQYF.

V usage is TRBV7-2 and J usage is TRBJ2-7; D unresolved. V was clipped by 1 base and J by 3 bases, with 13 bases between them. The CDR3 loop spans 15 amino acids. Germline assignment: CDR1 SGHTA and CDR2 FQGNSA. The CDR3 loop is CASSLGQTAFYEQYF. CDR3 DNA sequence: TGTGCCAGCAGCTTAGGGCAGACGGCCTTCTACGAGCAGTACTTC.

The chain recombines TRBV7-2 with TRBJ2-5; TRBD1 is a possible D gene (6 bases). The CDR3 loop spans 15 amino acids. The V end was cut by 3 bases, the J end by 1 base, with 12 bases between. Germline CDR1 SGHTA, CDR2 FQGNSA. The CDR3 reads CASSLNRVFQETQYF. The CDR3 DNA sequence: TGTGCCAGCAGCTTGAACAGGGTATTCCAAGAGACCCAGTACTTC.

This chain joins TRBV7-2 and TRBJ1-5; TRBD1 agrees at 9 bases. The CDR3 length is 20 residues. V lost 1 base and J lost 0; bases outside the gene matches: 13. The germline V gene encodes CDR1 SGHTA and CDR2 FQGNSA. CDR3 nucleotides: TGTGCCAGCAGCTTAGTCTTCGGGACAGGGAGAGTAAATAGCAATCAGCCCCAGCATTTT. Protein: CASSLVFGTGRVNSNQPQHF.

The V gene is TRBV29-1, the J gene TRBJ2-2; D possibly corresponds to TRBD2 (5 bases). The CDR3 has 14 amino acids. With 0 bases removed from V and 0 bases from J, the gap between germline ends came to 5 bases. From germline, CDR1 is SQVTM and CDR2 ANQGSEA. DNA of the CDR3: TGCAGCGTTGAAGAGGGAGCGAACACCGGGGAGCTGTTTTTT. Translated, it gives CSVEEGANTGELFF.

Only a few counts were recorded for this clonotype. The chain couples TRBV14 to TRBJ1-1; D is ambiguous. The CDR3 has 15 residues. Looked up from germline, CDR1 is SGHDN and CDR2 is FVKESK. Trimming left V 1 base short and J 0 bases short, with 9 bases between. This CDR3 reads CASSQAEDLNTEAFF. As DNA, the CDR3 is TGTGCCAGCAGCCAAGCTGAAGATCTGAACACTGAAGCTTTCTTT.

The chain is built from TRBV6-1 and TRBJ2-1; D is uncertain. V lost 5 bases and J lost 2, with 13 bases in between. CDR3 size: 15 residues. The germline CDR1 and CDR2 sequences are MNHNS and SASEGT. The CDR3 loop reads CASSKKIPPYNEQFF. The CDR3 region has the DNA TGTGCCAGCAGTAAGAAAATCCCCCCCTACAATGAGCAGTTCTTC.

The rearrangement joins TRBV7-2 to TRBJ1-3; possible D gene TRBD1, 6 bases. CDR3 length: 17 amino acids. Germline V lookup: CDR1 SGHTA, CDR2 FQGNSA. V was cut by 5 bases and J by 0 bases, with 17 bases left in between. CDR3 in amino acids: CASSRDPGHLSGNTIYF. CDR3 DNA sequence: TGTGCCAGCAGCCGCGACCCGGGACACCTCTCTGGAAACACCATATATTTT. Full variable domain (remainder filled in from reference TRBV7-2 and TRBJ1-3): GAGVSQSPSNKVTEKGKDVELRCDPISGHTALYWYRQSLGQGLEFLIYFQGNSAPDKSGLPSDRFSAERTGGSVSTLTIQRTQQEDSAVYLCASSRDPGHLSGNTIYFGEGSWLTVV.

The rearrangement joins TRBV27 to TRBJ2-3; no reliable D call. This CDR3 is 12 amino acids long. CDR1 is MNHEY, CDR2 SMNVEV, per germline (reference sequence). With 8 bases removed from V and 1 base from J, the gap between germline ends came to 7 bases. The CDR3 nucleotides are TGTGCCAGCGGATGGGGCACAGATACGCAGTATTTT. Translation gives CASGWGTDTQYF.

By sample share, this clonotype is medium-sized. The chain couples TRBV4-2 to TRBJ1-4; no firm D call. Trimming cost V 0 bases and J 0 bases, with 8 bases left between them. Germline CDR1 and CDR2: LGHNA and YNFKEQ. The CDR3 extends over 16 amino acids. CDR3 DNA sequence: TGTGCCAGCAGCCAAGAATGGGATACAACTAATGAAAAACTGTTTTTT. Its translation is CASSQEWDTTNEKLFF.